The 14 T cell receptor beta chains reported below all come from one sample, sequenced in a study of T cell responses to AZD1222 COVID-19 vaccine. This table comes from immunoSEQ multiplex PCR, and its TCRdb copy is limited to in-frame clones, with some not included. Among more than 70,000 clones, around nine tenths were seen once, and the ten largest hold roughly 1.2%. The specimen comprised peripheral blood, sampled 28 days after the second AZD1222 dose. Receptor source: an adult who received the AZD1222 COVID-19 vaccine.

The chain links TRBV18 to TRBJ1-1; a weak D match, TRBD1 (5 bases). The CDR3 extends over 16 amino acids. The germline V and J ends were trimmed by 3 bases and 4 bases, with 18 bases remaining between them. CDR1 KGHSH and CDR2 LQKENI come from the germline V gene. CDR3: CASSPKQMGLGTEAFF. Written as DNA, the CDR3 is TGTGCCAGCTCACCCAAACAGATGGGACTGGGCACTGAAGCTTTCTTT.

The V call is TRBV3-1 (or the pseudogene TRBV3-2), the J call TRBJ1-6; 8 bases match TRBD1. The CDR3 is made up of 15 amino acids. CDR1 is LGHDT, CDR2 YNNKEL, per germline (reference sequence). The ends lost 4 bases at V and 9 bases at J; junction bases unmatched: 8. CDR3 protein: CASSPVWTGISPLHF. CDR3 nucleotide sequence: TGTGCCAGCAGCCCAGTTTGGACAGGGATTTCACCCCTCCACTTT.

CDR3 nucleotides: TGTGCCAGCAGCCAAGCCGGGACAGGGGGCGACTATGGCTACACCTTC. Amino acid sequence: CASSQAGTGGDYGYTF. The chain is built from TRBV4-2 and TRBJ1-2; 12 positions match TRBD1. CDR3 length: 16 amino acids. V was clipped by 1 base and J by 3 bases; unmatched bases: 3. Germline values: CDR1 LGHNA, CDR2 YNFKEQ.

The chain recombines TRBV19 with TRBJ2-1, with TRBD2 matching 12 bases. Germline V gene sequence: CDR1 LNHDA, CDR2 SQIVND (reference sequence). The CDR3 covers 17 residues. The trim removed 5 bases at V and 5 bases at J, leaving 10 bases unmatched. The DNA for the CDR3 is TGTGCCAGTAGTTTAGCCCTCCGACTAGCGGGGGACAATGAGCAGTTCTTC. Translating it yields CASSLALRLAGDNEQFF.

A single count supports this clone. The rearrangement uses TRBV2 and TRBJ1-5, with D tentatively TRBD1 (6 bases). This CDR3 has 14 residues. The V end was cut by 6 bases, the J end by 5 bases, with 14 bases between. Germline loops: CDR1 SNHLY, CDR2 FYNNEI. The CDR3 DNA sequence: TGTGCCAGCAGAGTGGACAGTGCTTATCAGCCCCAGCATTTT. Encoded protein: CASRVDSAYQPQHF.

This clone was seen just once. This chain links TRBV6-2 or TRBV6-3 with TRBJ1-1, with D uncertain. Germline CDR1 MNHEY, CDR2 SVGEGT. V lost 5 bases to trimming and J lost 2 bases, with 6 bases between them. The CDR3 has 12 residues. The chain's CDR3 is CASSKSNTEAFF. The CDR3 region has the DNA TGTGCCAGCAGTAAAAGTAACACTGAAGCTTTCTTT.

This sequence joins TRBV19 and TRBJ2-6; D ambiguous. V lost 8 bases and J 0 bases, leaving 8 bases between the germline ends. CDR1 and CDR2 (germline): LNHDA, SQIVND (reference sequence). The CDR3 runs 14 residues. CDR3 coding DNA: TGTGCCAGTCTACCTGGCTCTGGGGCCAACGTCCTGACTTTC. Its translation is CASLPGSGANVLTF.

The J gene is TRBJ1-1, the V gene TRBV7-9, with D perhaps TRBD1 (6 bases). Trimming removed 7 bases from V and 0 bases from J, with 9 bases in between. Looked up from germline, CDR1 is SEHNR and CDR2 is FQNEAQ (reference sequence). The CDR3 loop spans 13 amino acids. The CDR3 DNA is TGTGCCAGCAAGGGGGGTTTGAACACTGAAGCTTTCTTT. It codes for CASKGGLNTEAFF.

This clone occurred a few times. The chain carries TRBV9 and TRBJ2-2; the match to TRBD2 covers 9 bases. V trimming: 1 base; J trimming: 6 bases; junction bases outside the gene matches: 7. The CDR3 is made up of 16 amino acids. From germline, CDR1 is SGDLS and CDR2 YYNGEE. DNA for the CDR3: TGTGCCAGCAGCGTATCTGGCGGGGGGGAGCCCGGGGAGCTGTTTTTT. Translation: CASSVSGGGEPGELFF.

The chain recombines TRBV3-1 (or the pseudogene TRBV3-2) with TRBJ1-4; D is uncertain. The CDR3 consists of 14 residues. Between the trimmed V and J ends, which lost 4 bases and 7 bases, there was a span of 13 bases. Germline V lookup: CDR1 LGHDT, CDR2 YNNKEL (reference sequence). The CDR3 region has the DNA TGTGCCAGCAGCCTCTCGGTTGCCGTTGAAAAACTGTTTTTT. It yields the protein CASSLSVAVEKLFF.

Written as DNA, the CDR3 is TGTGCCAGCAGTTACGGGGGGCCCAACTACGAGCAGTACTTC. Protein sequence: CASSYGGPNYEQYF. The chain uses TRBV6-5 and TRBJ2-7; D is tentatively TRBD1 or TRBD2 (6 bases each). Per germline, CDR1 MNHEY and CDR2 SVGAGI. The CDR3 contains 14 residues. Trimming removed 2 bases at V and 3 bases at J, with 11 bases between.

V is TRBV7-9 and J is TRBJ1-4, with TRBD1 as a possible D gene (6 bases). Germline V gene sequence: CDR1 SEHNR, CDR2 FQNEAQ (reference sequence). The length of the CDR3 is 15 residues. Trimming pared 5 bases from V and 7 bases from J, leaving 17 bases between. The CDR3 nucleotides are TGTGCCAGCAGCGCATTCGGGGGCGCCGGTGAAAAACTGTTTTTT. Translated, it gives CASSAFGGAGEKLFF. Complete variable domain (other parts from reference TRBV7-9 and TRBJ1-4): DTGVSQNPRHKITKRGQNVTFRCDPISEHNRLYWYRQTLGQGPEFLTYFQNEAQLEKSRLLSDRFSAERPKGSFSTLEIQRTEQGDSAMYLCASSAFGGAGEKLFFGSGTQLSVL.

This sequence joins TRBV27 and TRBJ1-1; tentative D call: TRBD1 (5 bases). V dropped 3 bases and J dropped 4 bases, with 12 bases sitting between them. Germline V CDR1 and CDR2: MNHEY, SMNVEV (reference sequence). The CDR3 has 14 amino acids. CDR3 nucleotides: TGTGCCAGCAGTTTCGGGGCAGGTGGCACTGAAGCTTTCTTT. The encoded protein is CASSFGAGGTEAFF.

This chain uses TRBV19 with TRBJ2-1; tentatively, D is TRBD1 or TRBD2 (5 bases each). V dropped 5 bases and J dropped 2 bases, with 13 bases sitting between them. Germline V gives CDR1 LNHDA, CDR2 SQIVND (reference sequence). The CDR3 runs to 15 residues. In DNA form, the CDR3 reads TGTGCCAGTAGTTCCCGGGACCCGACCTACAATGAGCAGTTCTTC. Translation gives CASSSRDPTYNEQFF.